One and the same sample provided the 9 T cell receptor beta chains below, sequenced in a study of cytomegalovirus exposure and HLA in healthy donors listed by TCRdb under 2017. Preparation of the library involved the immunoSEQ multiplex PCR assay. The multiplex PCR relied on a mix of 60 forward primers for TCR Vbeta segments and 13 reverse primers for TCR Jbeta segments. TCRdb re-hosts the immuneACCESS table, in-frame sequences only. Its copies lack some clones; in the studies checked, an unresolved V gene accounts for under half of them, and the cause for the rest is not known. The sample table contains about 150,000 clones; only one count was recorded for approximately 77% of them. The ten biggest clones cover approximately 2% of the sample. Material: PBMCs. The receptors shown here come from a man aged 25-45 years in good health and CMV-seronegative.

The chain has TRBV29-1 and TRBJ2-3, with D perhaps matching TRBD2 (6 bases). V was trimmed by 4 bases and J by 0 bases, leaving 14 bases between them. The CDR3 is 15 amino acids. The germline V gene has CDR1 SQVTM and CDR2 ANQGSEA. The DNA for the CDR3 is TGCAGCGTTGGATTTGGTAGCGGTAGCACAGATACGCAGTATTTT. Its protein product is CSVGFGSGSTDTQYF.

The genes are TRBV1 and TRBJ2-3; the listed D gene, TRBD2, was not tested against the DNA. TRBV1 is designated a pseudogene. The CDR3 consists of 12 residues. The CDR3 region has the DNA TGCACCAGCAATTGCTTGTTCGGTACGCAGTATTTT. Protein sequence: CTSNCLFGTQYF.

The chain is built from TRBV7-6 and TRBJ1-3; 11 bases map to TRBD1. The CDR3 is made up of 15 amino acids. Germline V CDR1 and CDR2: SGHVS, FNYEAQ. The V and J ends lost 8 bases and 2 bases, in that order; junction bases with no gene match: 5. CDR3: CASGGQGAAGNTIYF. CDR3 nucleotide sequence: TGTGCCAGCGGAGGACAGGGGGCTGCTGGAAACACCATATATTTT.

CDR3 residues: CASSPLYSGGLNTGELFF. The CDR3 DNA follows: TGTGCCAGCTCACCTCTATACAGCGGGGGCCTCAACACCGGGGAGCTGTTTTTT. The chain recombines TRBV18 with TRBJ2-2; TRBD2 agrees at 8 bases. Germline V CDR1 and CDR2: KGHSH, LQKENI. CDR3 size: 18 residues. The V segment lost 3 bases and the J segment 2 bases; nucleotides outside the gene matches: 11.

There are a few counts of this clone. J is TRBJ1-1 and V is TRBV10-1; D might be TRBD1 (6 bases). The CDR3 is 14 amino acids. The germline CDR1 and CDR2 sequences are WNHNN and SYGVQD (reference sequence). The ends were cut back, 3 bases at V and 9 bases at J, with 17 bases in the middle. This CDR3 is CASSERRNGQQAFF. The CDR3 nucleotides read TGCGCCAGCAGTGAACGTAGGAACGGACAGCAAGCTTTCTTT.

This clone was recorded only once. The chain links TRBV5-1 to TRBJ2-1; TRBD2 matches at 7 bases. The CDR3 covers 14 residues. Germline CDR1 reads SGHRS; CDR2 reads YFSETQ. Germline trimming cut 4 bases from V and 5 bases from J; bases unmatched to any gene: 6. The CDR3 nucleotides are TGCGCCAGCAGCGGGGGGGTCGGCGACAATGAGCAGTTCTTC. This translates into CASSGGVGDNEQFF.

The rearrangement uses TRBV5-4 and TRBJ2-3; weak D call: TRBD2 (6 bases). V shed 0 bases and J shed 2 bases, with 7 bases lying between them. This CDR3 comprises 14 residues. The germline V gene has CDR1 SGHNT and CDR2 YYREEE (reference sequence). The DNA of the CDR3 is TGTGCCAGCAGCTTGGGGGGGGACACAGATACGCAGTATTTT. This sequence encodes CASSLGGDTDTQYF.

This chain joins TRBV4-2 and TRBJ1-5, with 9 bases identical to TRBD1. Unmatched junction bases numbered 4, after V lost 5 bases and J lost 5 bases. There are 14 residues in the CDR3. Germline V lookup: CDR1 LGHNA, CDR2 YNFKEQ. CDR3 sequence (DNA): TGTGCCAGCAGCTTGAGACAGGGGGATCAGCCCCAGCATTTT. Amino acid sequence: CASSLRQGDQPQHF.

The CDR3 protein is CASRRGQGAGETQYF. As DNA, the CDR3 is TGTGCCAGCAGGAGGGGACAGGGGGCCGGTGAGACCCAGTACTTC. The chain links TRBV28 to TRBJ2-5; the match to TRBD1 covers 12 bases. The CDR3 loop spans 15 amino acids. Trimming took 6 bases from V and 5 from J; bases not matched to a gene: 7. CDR1 and CDR2 (germline): MDHEN, SYDVKM.